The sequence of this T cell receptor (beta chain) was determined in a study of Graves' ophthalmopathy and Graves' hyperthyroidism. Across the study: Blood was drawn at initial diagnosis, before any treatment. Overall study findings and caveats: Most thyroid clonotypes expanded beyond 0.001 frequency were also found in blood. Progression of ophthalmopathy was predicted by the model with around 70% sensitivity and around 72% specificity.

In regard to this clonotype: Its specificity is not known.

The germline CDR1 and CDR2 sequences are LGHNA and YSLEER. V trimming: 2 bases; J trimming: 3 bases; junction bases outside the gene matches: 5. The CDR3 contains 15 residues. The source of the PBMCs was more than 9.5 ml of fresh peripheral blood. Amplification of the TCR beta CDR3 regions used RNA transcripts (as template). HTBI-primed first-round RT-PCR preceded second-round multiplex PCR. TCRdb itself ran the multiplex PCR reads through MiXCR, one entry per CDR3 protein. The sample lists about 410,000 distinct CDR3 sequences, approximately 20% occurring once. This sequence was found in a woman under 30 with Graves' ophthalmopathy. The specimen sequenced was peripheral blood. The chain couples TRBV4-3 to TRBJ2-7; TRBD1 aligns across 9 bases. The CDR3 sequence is CASSQYRGPNYEQYF. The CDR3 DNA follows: TGCGCCAGCAGCCAATACAGGGGGCCTAACTACGAGCAGTACTTC.